The 10 T cell receptor beta chains given below trace back to one sample, sequenced in a study of vaccination and CD4 T cells after COVID-19. Sequenced with the Oncomine TCR Beta short-read assay was DNA taken from cultured CD4+ T cells. TCRdb reprocessed the PCR reads with MiXCR, giving one entry per CDR3 protein. The sample yields almost 20,000 distinct CDR3 sequences, around half seen once. Their cognate antigens are unknown. Indicated treatment: roughly 10-day PBMC culture with coronavirus spike peptide pools or control peptides (ViraFEST assay). The sequencing sample was made of CD4+ T cells from blood, cultured in vitro. The source of these receptors is a human donor who had recovered from COVID-19.

This rearrangement joins TRBV28 to TRBJ2-7; TRBD1 matches 10 bases. J was trimmed by 3 bases and V by 5 bases; bases with no gene match: 7. Germline V gene data show CDR1 as MDHEN and CDR2 as SYDVKM. The CDR3 length is 15 residues. CDR3 bases: TGTGCCAGCAGTACAGGGTGGGACAGGGGCTACGAGCAGTACTTC. Its translation is CASSTGWDRGYEQYF.

This clonotype was observed a handful of times. The chain has TRBV20-1 and TRBJ1-2; tentative D call: TRBD1 (5 bases). This CDR3 contains 10 residues. Germline CDR1 DFQATT, CDR2 SNEGSKA (reference sequence). Written as DNA, the CDR3 is TGCGGGGGGGTGTCCTATGGCTACACCTTC. It translates to CGGVSYGYTF.

The V call is TRBV28, the J call TRBJ2-2; 7 positions agree with TRBD2. Unmatched junction bases numbered 6, after V lost 2 bases and J lost 3 bases. The CDR3 covers 16 residues. The germline gives CDR1 MDHEN, CDR2 SYDVKM. The CDR3, as DNA: TGTGCCAGCAGTTTACTCGGACTAGTTGACACCGGGGAGCTGTTTTTT. It translates to CASSLLGLVDTGELFF.

The sample holds a few counts of this clonotype. J is TRBJ1-1 and V is TRBV29-1, with D unresolved. Trimming pared 5 bases from V and 1 base from J, leaving 11 bases between. The CDR3 is 13 residues long. Germline-derived CDR1 and CDR2 are SQVTM and ANQGSEA. The CDR3 here is CSVPKEGNTEAFF. The CDR3 bases are TGCAGCGTTCCTAAGGAGGGGAACACTGAAGCTTTCTTT. The full variable domain, its missing parts supplied by reference TRBV29-1 and TRBJ1-1, is SAVISQKPSRDICQRGTSLTIQCQVDSQVTMMFWYRQQPGQSLTLIATANQGSEATYESGFVIDKFPISRPNLTFSTLTVSNMSPEDSSIYLCSVPKEGNTEAFFGQGTRLTVV.

The V and J genes are TRBV9 and TRBJ2-7; 10 nucleotides agree with TRBD2. The CDR3 covers 15 residues. Germline CDR1 and CDR2: SGDLS and YYNGEE. V lost 4 bases, J lost 2 bases, and 6 bases stayed unmatched. The CDR3 bases are TGTGCCAGCAGCCCCCGGACTAGCGGTCCCTACGAGCAGTACTTC. Its protein product is CASSPRTSGPYEQYF. Full variable domain (remainder filled in from reference TRBV9 and TRBJ2-7): DSGVTQTPKHLITATGQRVTLRCSPRSGDLSVYWYQQSLDQGLQFLIQYYNGEERAKGNILERFSAQQFPDLHSELNLSSLELGDSALYFCASSPRTSGPYEQYFGPGTRLTVT.

V usage is TRBV7-8 and J usage is TRBJ1-2, with D maybe TRBD1 (6 bases). The CDR3 totals 14 residues. Deletions cut 7 bases from V and 2 bases from J, with 14 bases between. The germline V gene encodes CDR1 SGHVS and CDR2 FQNEAQ. The CDR3 loop is CASTPDRVNYGYTF. The CDR3 nucleotides are TGTGCCAGCACCCCGGACAGAGTAAACTATGGCTACACCTTC.

This rearrangement joins TRBV19 to TRBJ1-1, with D perhaps TRBD1 (6 bases). Germline CDR1 LNHDA, CDR2 SQIVND (reference sequence). V dropped 6 bases and J dropped 1 base, with 12 bases sitting between them. CDR3 length: 14 amino acids. CDR3 amino acids: CASRPGATNTEAFF. As DNA, the CDR3 is TGTGCCAGTAGGCCAGGGGCTACGAACACTGAAGCTTTCTTT.

The J gene is TRBJ2-7, the V gene TRBV4-1, with TRBD2 as a possible D gene (6 bases). Per the germline V gene, CDR1 is MGHRA and CDR2 is YSYEKL. The V and J ends lost 5 bases and 0 bases respectively, with 14 bases between them. The CDR3 length is 15 residues. The CDR3 nucleotides read TGCGCCAGCAGCTCCTCGGCGGGGAGCTCCTACGAGCAGTACTTC. Encoded protein: CASSSSAGSSYEQYF.

This clonotype was seen once. One end of the junction varies from germline; a read error may be responsible. This chain links TRBV7-2 with TRBJ2-3; TRBD2 might be the D (8 bases). Germline V lookup: CDR1 SGHTA, CDR2 FQGNSA. This CDR3 contains 15 residues. The CDR3 sequence: CASSLGRGGTDTRYF. CDR3 nucleotide sequence: TGTGCCAGCAGCTTAGGACGGGGGGGGACAGATACGCGGTATTTT.

This clonotype was counted a single time. This sequence joins TRBV20-1 and TRBJ2-5; weak D call: TRBD1 (6 bases). V lost 1 base and J lost 2, with 14 bases in between. The CDR3 has 15 residues. CDR1 DFQATT and CDR2 SNEGSKA come from the germline V gene (reference sequence). CDR3 sequence (DNA): TGCAGTGCTAGAGGCGACAGGCTCCTTCAAGAGACCCAGTACTTC. This sequence encodes CSARGDRLLQETQYF.